The T cell receptor (beta chain) under discussion was sequenced for a study of cytomegalovirus exposure and HLA in healthy donors. Trimming pared 5 bases from V and 4 bases from J, leaving 8 bases between. Per germline, CDR1 SGHVS and CDR2 FNYEAQ. The length of the CDR3 is 12 residues. The repertoire was sequenced with immunoSEQ multiplex PCR; TCRdb's copy has only in-frame clones and lacks some. In the table there are 150,000 to 200,000 clones, more than 75% of which are singletons. The sequencing input was PBMCs. This clonotype was obtained from a woman in her twenties or thirties in good health and CMV-seronegative. The chain couples TRBV7-6 to TRBJ1-1; D not resolved. The CDR3 loop reads CASSGGGTEAFF. DNA of the CDR3: TGTGCCAGCAGCGGCGGTGGCACTGAAGCTTTCTTT.